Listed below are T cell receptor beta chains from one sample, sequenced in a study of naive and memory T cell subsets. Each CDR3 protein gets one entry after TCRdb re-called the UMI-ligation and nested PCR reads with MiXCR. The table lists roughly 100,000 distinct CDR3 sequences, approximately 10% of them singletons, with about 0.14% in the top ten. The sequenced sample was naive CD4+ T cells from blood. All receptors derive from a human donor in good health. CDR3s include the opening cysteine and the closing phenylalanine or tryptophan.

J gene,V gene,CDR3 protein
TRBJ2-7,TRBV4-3,CASSQAARSSYEQYF
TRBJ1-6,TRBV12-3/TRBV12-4,CASTRYHGEGSPLHF
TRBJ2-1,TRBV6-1,CASRDGGVLGEQFF
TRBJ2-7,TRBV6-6,CASYPAGGAYEQYF
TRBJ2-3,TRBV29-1,CSVEEGYRGHLDTQYF
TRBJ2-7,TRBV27,CASSPMTGPTYEQYF
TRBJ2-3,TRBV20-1,CSAIETNTDTQYF
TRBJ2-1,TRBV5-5,CASSLGKTLGYNEQFF
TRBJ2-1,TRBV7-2,CASSSQKGLAYNEQFF
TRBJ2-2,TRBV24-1,CATSDDRGNTGELFF
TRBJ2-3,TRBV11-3,CASSLGAKSSSTDTQYF
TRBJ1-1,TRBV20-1,CSAPDRTGMTEAFF
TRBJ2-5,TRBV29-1,CSVEERQPQETQYF
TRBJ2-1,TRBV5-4,CASSQRAGVYNEQFF
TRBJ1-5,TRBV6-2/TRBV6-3,CASSLGQGKPQHF
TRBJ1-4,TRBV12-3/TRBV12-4,CASSTPATNEKLFF
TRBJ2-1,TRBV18,CASSATGSSYNEQFF
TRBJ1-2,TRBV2,CASTGDSNYGYTF
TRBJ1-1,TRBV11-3,CASSLLRWGLANTEAFF
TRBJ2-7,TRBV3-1,CASSQKRAFRDEQYF
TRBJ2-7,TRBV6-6,CASIKPGLAAEYF
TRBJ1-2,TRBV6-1,CASSEGDWRSGYTF
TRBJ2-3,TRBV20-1,CSARVGPSTDTQYF
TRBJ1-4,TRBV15,CATSDRTGGAWEKLFF
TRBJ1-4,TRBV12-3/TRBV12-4,CASNPGPSTEKLFF
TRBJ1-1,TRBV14,CASSRPGGMNTEAFF
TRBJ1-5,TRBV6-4,CASNDRGHQPQHF
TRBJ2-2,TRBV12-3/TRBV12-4,CASSFSQGIVGELFF
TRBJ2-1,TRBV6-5,CASRQSQGWNEQFF
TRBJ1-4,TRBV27,CASSGYSMPTNEKLFF
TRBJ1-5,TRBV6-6,CASSYSYAGPGNQPQHF
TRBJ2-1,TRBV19,CASSKGVDRSRLDEQFF
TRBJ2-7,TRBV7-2,CASSLAPGLSYEQYF
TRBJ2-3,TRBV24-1,CATSDLARDTDTQYF
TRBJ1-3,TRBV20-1,CSARDRGGGNTIYF
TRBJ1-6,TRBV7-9,CASSRDSSGSPLHF
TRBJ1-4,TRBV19,CASSRQGSTNEKLFF
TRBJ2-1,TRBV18,CASSQSAGGPHNEQFF
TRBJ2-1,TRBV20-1,CSARGAGTRNEQFF
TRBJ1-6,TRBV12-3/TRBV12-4,CASRPGGTWSYNSPLHF
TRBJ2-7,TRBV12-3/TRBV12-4,CASSRQGMSYEQYF
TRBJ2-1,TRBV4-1,CASSHNRVREYNEQFF
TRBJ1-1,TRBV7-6,CASRLRQNTEAFF
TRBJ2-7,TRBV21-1,CASSDPGLAFHEQYF
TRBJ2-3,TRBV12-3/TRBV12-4,CASSSVRGRQYF
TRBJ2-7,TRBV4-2,CASSPIGPKYEQYF
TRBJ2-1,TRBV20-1,CSARGSAYNEQFF
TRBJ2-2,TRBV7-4,CASARTSGRGELFF
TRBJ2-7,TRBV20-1,CSATRDRGTYEQYF
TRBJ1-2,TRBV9,CASSVGRQGVGYGYTF
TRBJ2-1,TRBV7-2,CASSSGGGQGVNEQFF
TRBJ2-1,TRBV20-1,CSASPRGSPRSEQFF
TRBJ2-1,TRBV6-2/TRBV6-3,CASSQGLYNEQFF
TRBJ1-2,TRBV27,CASSSWGQSFDGYTF